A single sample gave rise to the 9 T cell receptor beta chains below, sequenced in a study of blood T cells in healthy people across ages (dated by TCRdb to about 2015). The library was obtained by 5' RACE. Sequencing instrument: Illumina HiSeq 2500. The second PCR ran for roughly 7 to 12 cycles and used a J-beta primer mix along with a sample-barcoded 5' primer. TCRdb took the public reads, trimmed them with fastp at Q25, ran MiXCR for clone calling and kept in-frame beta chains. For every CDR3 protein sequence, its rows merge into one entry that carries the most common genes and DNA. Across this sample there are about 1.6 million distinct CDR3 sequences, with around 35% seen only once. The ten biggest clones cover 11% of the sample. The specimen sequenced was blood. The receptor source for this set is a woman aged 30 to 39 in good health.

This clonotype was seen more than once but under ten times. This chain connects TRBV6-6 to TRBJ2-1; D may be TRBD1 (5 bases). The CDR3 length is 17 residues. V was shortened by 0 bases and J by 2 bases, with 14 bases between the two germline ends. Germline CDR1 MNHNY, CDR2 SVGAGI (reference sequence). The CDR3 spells CASSYSTPQGPYNEQFF. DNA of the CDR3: TGTGCCAGCAGTTACTCGACCCCGCAGGGCCCCTACAATGAGCAGTTCTTC.

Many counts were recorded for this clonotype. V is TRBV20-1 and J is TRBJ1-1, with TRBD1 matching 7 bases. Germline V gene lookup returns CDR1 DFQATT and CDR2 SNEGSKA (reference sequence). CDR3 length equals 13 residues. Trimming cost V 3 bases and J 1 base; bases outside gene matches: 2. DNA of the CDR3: TGCAGTGCTAGTCAGGGGGGGAACACTGAAGCTTTCTTT. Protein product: CSASQGGNTEAFF.

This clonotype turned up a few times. The CDR3 loop is CATRTSGGDLYNEQFF. CDR3 coding DNA: TGCGCCACCAGAACTAGCGGGGGGGATTTGTACAATGAGCAGTTCTTC. The V call is TRBV10-2, the J call TRBJ2-1; 13 bases are a match to TRBD2. The CDR3 spans 16 residues. With 10 bases clipped from V and 4 bases from J, the junction kept 10 bases outside the gene matches. The germline V gene encodes CDR1 WSHSY and CDR2 SAAADI.

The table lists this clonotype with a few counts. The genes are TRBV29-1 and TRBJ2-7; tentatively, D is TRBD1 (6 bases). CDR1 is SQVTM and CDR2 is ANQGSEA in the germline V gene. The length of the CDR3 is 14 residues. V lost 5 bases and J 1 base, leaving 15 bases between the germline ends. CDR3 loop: CSVSTGSSSYEQYF. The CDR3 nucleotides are TGCAGCGTTTCTACAGGGTCCTCGTCCTACGAGCAGTACTTC.

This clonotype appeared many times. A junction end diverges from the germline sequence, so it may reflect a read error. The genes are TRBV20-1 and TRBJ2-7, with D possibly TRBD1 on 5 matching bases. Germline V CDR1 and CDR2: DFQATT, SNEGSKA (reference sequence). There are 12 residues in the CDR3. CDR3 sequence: CSARDRGMEQYF. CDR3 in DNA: TGCAGTGCTCGAGATAGGGGCATGGAGCAGTACTTC.

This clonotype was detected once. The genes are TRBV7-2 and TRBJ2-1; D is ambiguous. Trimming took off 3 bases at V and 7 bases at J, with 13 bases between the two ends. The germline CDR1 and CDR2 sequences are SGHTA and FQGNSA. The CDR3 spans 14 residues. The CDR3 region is CASSFGPDPNEQFF. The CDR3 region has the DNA TGTGCCAGCAGCTTCGGACCGGACCCTAATGAGCAGTTCTTC.

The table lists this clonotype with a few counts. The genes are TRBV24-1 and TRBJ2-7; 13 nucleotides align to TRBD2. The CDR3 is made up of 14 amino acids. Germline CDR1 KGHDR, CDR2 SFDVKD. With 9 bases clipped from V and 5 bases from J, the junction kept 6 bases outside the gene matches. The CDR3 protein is CATSRTSGSHEQYF. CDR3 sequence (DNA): TGTGCCACCTCGAGGACTAGCGGGAGTCACGAGCAGTACTTC.

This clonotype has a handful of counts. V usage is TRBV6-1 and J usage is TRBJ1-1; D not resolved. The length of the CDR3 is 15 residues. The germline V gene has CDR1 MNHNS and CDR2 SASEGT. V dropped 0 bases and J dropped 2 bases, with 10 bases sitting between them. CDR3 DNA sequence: TGTGCCAGCAGTGAAGCTGTGAATATAAACACTGAAGCTTTCTTT. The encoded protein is CASSEAVNINTEAFF.

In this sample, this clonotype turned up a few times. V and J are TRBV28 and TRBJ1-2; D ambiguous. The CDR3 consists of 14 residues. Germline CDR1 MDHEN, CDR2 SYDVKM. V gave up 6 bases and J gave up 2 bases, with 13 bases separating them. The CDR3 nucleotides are TGTGCCAGCAGGCGCCGGACGGAAAACTATGGCTACACCTTC. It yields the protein CASRRRTENYGYTF.